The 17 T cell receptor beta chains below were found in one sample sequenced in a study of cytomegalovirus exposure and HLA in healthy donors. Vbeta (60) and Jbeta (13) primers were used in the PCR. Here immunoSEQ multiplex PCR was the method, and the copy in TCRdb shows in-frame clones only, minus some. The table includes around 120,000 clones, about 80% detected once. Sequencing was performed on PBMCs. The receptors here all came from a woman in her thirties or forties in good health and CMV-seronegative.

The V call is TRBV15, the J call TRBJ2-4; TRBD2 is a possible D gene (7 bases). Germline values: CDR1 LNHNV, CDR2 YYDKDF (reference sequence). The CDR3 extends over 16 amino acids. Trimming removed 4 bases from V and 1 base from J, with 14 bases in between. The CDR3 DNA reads TGTGCCACCAGCATAGGGAGGGGGGCGGCCAAAAACATTCAGTACTTC. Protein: CATSIGRGAAKNIQYF.

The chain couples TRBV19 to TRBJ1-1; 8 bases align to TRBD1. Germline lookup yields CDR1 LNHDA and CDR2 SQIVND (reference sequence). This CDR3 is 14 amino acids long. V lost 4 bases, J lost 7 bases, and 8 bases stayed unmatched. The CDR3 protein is CASSRMAGGNEAFF. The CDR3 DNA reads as TGTGCCAGTAGTAGAATGGCAGGGGGCAATGAAGCTTTCTTT.

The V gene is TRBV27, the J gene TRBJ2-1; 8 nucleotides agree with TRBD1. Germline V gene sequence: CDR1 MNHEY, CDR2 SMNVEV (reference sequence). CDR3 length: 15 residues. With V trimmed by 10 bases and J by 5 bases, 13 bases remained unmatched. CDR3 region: CATRLLGTGNNEQFF. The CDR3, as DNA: TGTGCCACCCGTCTGTTGGGGACAGGTAACAATGAGCAGTTCTTC.

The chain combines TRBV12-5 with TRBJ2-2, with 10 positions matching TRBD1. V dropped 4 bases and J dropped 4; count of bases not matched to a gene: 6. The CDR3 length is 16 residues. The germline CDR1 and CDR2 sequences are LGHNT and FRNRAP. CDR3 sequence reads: CASGSGTGALTGELFF. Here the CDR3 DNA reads TGTGCTAGTGGTTCTGGGACAGGGGCCCTCACCGGGGAGCTGTTTTTT. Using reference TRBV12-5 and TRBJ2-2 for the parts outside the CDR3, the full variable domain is DARVTQTPRHKVTEMGQEVTMRCQPILGHNTVFWYRQTMMQGLELLAYFRNRAPLDDSGMPKDRFSAEMPDATLATLKIQPSEPRDSAVYFCASGSGTGALTGELFFGEGSRLTVL.

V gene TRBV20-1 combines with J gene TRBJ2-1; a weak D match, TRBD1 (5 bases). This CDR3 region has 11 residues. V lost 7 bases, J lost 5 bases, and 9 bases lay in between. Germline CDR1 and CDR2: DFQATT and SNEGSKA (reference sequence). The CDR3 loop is CSVDSNNEQFF. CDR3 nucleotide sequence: TGCAGTGTTGACAGCAACAATGAGCAGTTCTTC.

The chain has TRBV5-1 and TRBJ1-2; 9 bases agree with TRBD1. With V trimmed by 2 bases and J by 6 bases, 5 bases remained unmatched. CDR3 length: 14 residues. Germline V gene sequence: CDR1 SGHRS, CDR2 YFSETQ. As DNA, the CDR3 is TGCGCCAGCAGCTTAGCACAGGGGGCGGATGGCTACACCTTC. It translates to CASSLAQGADGYTF.

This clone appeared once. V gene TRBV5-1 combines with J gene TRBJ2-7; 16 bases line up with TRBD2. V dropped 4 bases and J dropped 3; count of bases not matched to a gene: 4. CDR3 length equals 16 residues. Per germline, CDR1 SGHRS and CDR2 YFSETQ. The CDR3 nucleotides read TGCGCCAGCAGCCCGGGACTAGCGGGAGGGCTCTACGAGCAGTACTTC. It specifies CASSPGLAGGLYEQYF.

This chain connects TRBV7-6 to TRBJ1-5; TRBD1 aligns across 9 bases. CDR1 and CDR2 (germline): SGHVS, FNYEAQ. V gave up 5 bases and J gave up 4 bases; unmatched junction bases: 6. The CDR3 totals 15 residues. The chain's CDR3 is CASSPLGTGNQPQHF. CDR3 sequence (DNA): TGTGCCAGCAGCCCCCTGGGGACAGGGAATCAGCCCCAGCATTTT.

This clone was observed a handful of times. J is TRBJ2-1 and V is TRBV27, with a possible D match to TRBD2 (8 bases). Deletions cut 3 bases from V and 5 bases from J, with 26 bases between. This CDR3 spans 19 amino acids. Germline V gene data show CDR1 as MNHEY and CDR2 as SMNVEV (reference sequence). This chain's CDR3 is CASSFRQGIVSGTDNEQFF. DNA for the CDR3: TGTGCCAGCAGTTTTCGACAGGGAATAGTTAGCGGGACAGACAATGAGCAGTTCTTC.

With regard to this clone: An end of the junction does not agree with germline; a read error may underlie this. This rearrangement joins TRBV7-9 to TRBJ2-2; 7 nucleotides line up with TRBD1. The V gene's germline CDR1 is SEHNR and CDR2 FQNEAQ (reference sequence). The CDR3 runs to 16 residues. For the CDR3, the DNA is TGTTCCAGCAGCTTAGCCAACAGGGGTTTGACCGGGGAGCTGTTTTTT. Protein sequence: CSSSLANRGLTGELFF.

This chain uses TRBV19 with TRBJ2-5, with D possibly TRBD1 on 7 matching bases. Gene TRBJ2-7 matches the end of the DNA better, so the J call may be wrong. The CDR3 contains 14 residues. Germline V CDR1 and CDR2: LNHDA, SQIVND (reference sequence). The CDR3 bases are TGTGCCAGTAGTATAGACAGGGGGGCGAACGAGCAGTACTTC. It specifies CASSIDRGANEQYF.

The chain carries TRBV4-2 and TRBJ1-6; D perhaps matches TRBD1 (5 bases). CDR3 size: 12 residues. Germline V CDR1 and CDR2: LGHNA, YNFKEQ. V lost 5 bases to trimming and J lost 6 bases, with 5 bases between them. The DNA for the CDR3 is TGTGCCAGCAGCGACAGTAATTCACCCCTCCACTTT. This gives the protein CASSDSNSPLHF.

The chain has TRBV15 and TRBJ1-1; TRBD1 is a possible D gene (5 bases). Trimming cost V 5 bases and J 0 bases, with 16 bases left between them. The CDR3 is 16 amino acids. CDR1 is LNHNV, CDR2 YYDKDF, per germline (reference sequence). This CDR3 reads CATSPRAGFMNTEAFF. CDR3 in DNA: TGTGCCACCAGCCCGAGAGCAGGGTTCATGAACACTGAAGCTTTCTTT.

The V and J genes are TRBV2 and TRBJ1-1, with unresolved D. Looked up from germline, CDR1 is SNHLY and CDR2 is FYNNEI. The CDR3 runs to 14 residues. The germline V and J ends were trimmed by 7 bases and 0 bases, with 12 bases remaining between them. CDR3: CASKKTGVNTEAFF. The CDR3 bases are TGTGCCAGCAAAAAAACGGGAGTGAACACTGAAGCTTTCTTT. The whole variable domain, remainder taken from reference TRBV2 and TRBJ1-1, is EPEVTQTPSHQVTQMGQEVILRCVPISNHLYFYWYRQILGQKVEFLVSFYNNEISEKSEIFDDQFSVERPDGSNFTLKIRSTKLEDSAMYFCASKKTGVNTEAFFGQGTRLTVV.

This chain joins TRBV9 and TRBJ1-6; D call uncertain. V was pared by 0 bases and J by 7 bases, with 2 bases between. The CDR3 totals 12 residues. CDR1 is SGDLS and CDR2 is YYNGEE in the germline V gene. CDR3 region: CASSVANSPLHF. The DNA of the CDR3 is TGTGCCAGCAGCGTAGCGAATTCACCCCTCCACTTT.

The CDR3 nucleotides are TGTGCCAGCAGCTTGGGAGCGGGGGTTTCCTACAATGAGCAGTTCTTC. It yields the protein CASSLGAGVSYNEQFF. This chain connects TRBV7-2 to TRBJ2-1; 8 bases align to TRBD2. Germline V gives CDR1 SGHTA, CDR2 FQGNSA. V trimming: 3 bases; J trimming: 1 base; junction bases outside the gene matches: 5. This CDR3 contains 16 residues.

CDR3 protein: CASSPDIYNEQFF. The CDR3 nucleotides are TGCGCCAGCAGCCCGGACATTTACAATGAGCAGTTCTTC. The chain couples TRBV5-1 to TRBJ2-1; D possibly corresponds to TRBD1 (5 bases). The V end was cut by 4 bases, the J end by 4 bases, with 9 bases between. Germline assignment: CDR1 SGHRS and CDR2 YFSETQ. CDR3 length equals 13 residues.